The next 24 T cell receptor beta chains were all read from a single sample in a study of cytomegalovirus exposure and HLA in healthy donors. PCR was performed using 60 Vbeta and 13 Jbeta primers. The method was immunoSEQ multiplex PCR; TCRdb's version includes in-frame clones alone and lacks a portion of them. The data hold about 190,000 clones, with around 87% observed a single time. The sample was PBMCs. The origin of the receptors is a boy younger than 10 in good health and CMV-seronegative.

J is TRBJ2-1 and V is TRBV19; TRBD2 agrees at 8 bases. The CDR3 consists of 17 residues. V gave up 1 base and J gave up 8 bases; unmatched junction bases: 13. The germline V gene has CDR1 LNHDA and CDR2 SQIVND (reference sequence). Here the CDR3 reads CASSIVIGRVVWYEQFF. DNA for the CDR3: TGTGCCAGTAGTATAGTCATCGGGAGGGTTGTTTGGTATGAGCAGTTCTTC.

This chain links TRBV7-9 with TRBJ2-1; D uncertain. The length of the CDR3 is 13 residues. Trimming left V 2 bases short and J 4 bases short, with 6 bases between. CDR1 SEHNR and CDR2 FQNEAQ come from the germline V gene (reference sequence). This CDR3 is CASSLNSYNEQFF. The CDR3 bases are TGTGCCAGCAGCTTAAACTCGTACAATGAGCAGTTCTTC.

The rearrangement joins TRBV28 to TRBJ2-3, with TRBD1 matching 7 bases. This CDR3 has 12 amino acids. Germline CDR1 MDHEN, CDR2 SYDVKM. V lost 5 bases to trimming and J lost 12 bases; unmatched junction nucleotides: 8. The DNA of the CDR3 is TGTGCCAGCAGTCCACCGGGACAGCATCAGTATTTT. Translated, it gives CASSPPGQHQYF.

V usage is TRBV7-9 and J usage is TRBJ2-1, with 7 positions matching TRBD2. Germline CDR1 and CDR2: SEHNR and FQNEAQ (reference sequence). This CDR3 is 14 amino acids long. J lost 4 bases, V lost 3 bases, and 3 bases had no gene match. CDR3 in amino acids: CASSLVGRYNEQFF. The CDR3, as DNA: TGTGCCAGCAGCTTGGTCGGGAGGTACAATGAGCAGTTCTTC. The variable domain in full, completed from reference TRBV7-9 and TRBJ2-1, reads DTGVSQNPRHKITKRGQNVTFRCDPISEHNRLYWYRQTLGQGPEFLTYFQNEAQLEKSRLLSDRFSAERPKGSFSTLEIQRTEQGDSAMYLCASSLVGRYNEQFFGPGTRLTVL.

The V call is TRBV6-5, the J call TRBJ1-1, with D maybe TRBD1 (5 bases). Germline CDR1 is MNHEY and CDR2 is SVGAGI. Trimming left V 6 bases short and J 1 base short, with 12 bases between. This CDR3 has 14 residues. In DNA form, the CDR3 reads TGTGCCAGCAGCTCAGGGTTTGCGAACACTGAAGCTTTCTTT. This translates into CASSSGFANTEAFF.

This clone was picked up a small number of times. J is TRBJ1-2 and V is TRBV28; the D is unclear. The CDR3 spans 13 residues. Germline CDR1 reads MDHEN; CDR2 reads SYDVKM. Deletions cut 8 bases from V and 5 bases from J, with 15 bases between. The CDR3 bases are TGTGCCAGCCGAGGCGCAGAACCGTATGGCTACACCTTC. Its translation is CASRGAEPYGYTF.

The V gene is TRBV5-1, the J gene TRBJ2-7, with 7 bases matching TRBD1. Germline loops: CDR1 SGHRS, CDR2 YFSETQ. With 6 bases clipped from V and 6 bases from J, the junction kept 15 bases outside the gene matches. This CDR3 region has 15 residues. The CDR3 spells CASTVSPQGESEQYF. The CDR3 DNA reads as TGCGCCAGCACCGTCTCTCCCCAGGGGGAGAGCGAGCAGTACTTC.

The V and J genes are TRBV5-1 and TRBJ1-1, with D hard to call. The CDR3 is made up of 17 amino acids. The V and J ends lost 3 bases and 0 bases respectively, with 18 bases between them. CDR1 and CDR2 (germline): SGHRS, YFSETQ. Here the CDR3 DNA reads TGCGCCAGCAGCTGGGAATACGGAGGTGGAATGAACACTGAAGCTTTCTTT. It encodes CASSWEYGGGMNTEAFF.

J is TRBJ2-7 and V is TRBV19; 8 bases agree with TRBD1. CDR1 and CDR2 from the germline V gene are LNHDA and SQIVND (reference sequence). The trim removed 1 base at V and 2 bases at J, leaving 4 bases unmatched. This CDR3 has 15 amino acids. Here the CDR3 DNA reads TGTGCCAGTAGTATAGTGGCAGGGGGCACCTACGAGCAGTACTTC. Amino acid sequence: CASSIVAGGTYEQYF.

This chain links TRBV7-9 with TRBJ2-3; no reliable D call. The length of the CDR3 is 11 residues. Germline V gene lookup returns CDR1 SEHNR and CDR2 FQNEAQ (reference sequence). Between the trimmed V and J ends, which lost 5 bases and 5 bases, there was a span of 5 bases. The CDR3 sequence: CASSPKDTQYF. The CDR3 DNA follows: TGTGCCAGCAGCCCTAAAGATACGCAGTATTTT.

This clone was picked up one time. The gene calls are TRBV6-5 and TRBJ2-5, with D possibly TRBD2 on 6 matching bases. V was cut by 5 bases and J by 5 bases, with 15 bases left in between. The CDR3 extends over 14 amino acids. The V gene's germline CDR1 is MNHEY and CDR2 SVGAGI. The CDR3 region has the DNA TGTGCCAGCAGTCTAGCGAGAACGGGGGAGACCCAGTACTTC. Translation gives CASSLARTGETQYF.

The V gene is TRBV5-6, the J gene TRBJ1-2, with 7 bases that match TRBD1. The germline gives CDR1 SGHDT, CDR2 YYEEEE. V shed 9 bases and J 6 bases; nucleotides not matched to a gene: 17. CDR3 length: 15 residues. In nucleotides, the CDR3 is TGTGCCACACGAAGTTTTGGACAGGTAGTACATGGCTACACCTTC. Protein product: CATRSFGQVVHGYTF.

This clone appeared once. V gene TRBV11-2 combines with J gene TRBJ2-7; 7 bases align to TRBD2. The V gene's germline CDR1 is SGHAT and CDR2 FQNNGV. V shed 2 bases and J 3 bases; nucleotides not matched to a gene: 10. The CDR3 length is 16 residues. The chain's CDR3 is CASSLIRAGEFYEQYF. As DNA, the CDR3 is TGTGCCAGCAGCTTAATTCGGGCGGGAGAATTCTACGAGCAGTACTTC.

V gene TRBV5-4 combines with J gene TRBJ1-1; 8 bases fit TRBD1. Germline values: CDR1 SGHNT, CDR2 YYREEE (reference sequence). The CDR3 is 15 amino acids. V was pared by 4 bases and J by 0 bases, with 5 bases of the junction left unmatched. The CDR3 sequence is CASSHGQGMNTEAFF. As DNA, the CDR3 is TGTGCCAGCAGCCACGGACAGGGAATGAACACTGAAGCTTTCTTT. Together with reference TRBV5-4 and TRBJ1-1, the CDR3 gives the full variable domain: ETGVTQSPTHLIKTRGQQVTLRCSSQSGHNTVSWYQQALGQGPQFIFQYYREEENGRGNFPPRFSGLQFPNYSSELNVNALELDDSALYLCASSHGQGMNTEAFFGQGTRLTVV.

CDR3 DNA: TGTGCCAGCACCCAAGGCGGGCAAACGAGGGGCTACACCTTC. Its protein is CASTQGGQTRGYTF. This chain links TRBV28 with TRBJ1-2; D remains unclear. Germline V gene sequence: CDR1 MDHEN, CDR2 SYDVKM. The CDR3 totals 14 residues. With 7 bases removed from V and 8 bases from J, the gap between germline ends came to 20 bases.

V is TRBV7-8 and J is TRBJ2-3, with D tentatively TRBD2 (7 bases). The CDR3 totals 15 residues. V gave up 5 bases and J gave up 4 bases, with 16 bases separating them. CDR1 and CDR2 (germline): SGHVS, FQNEAQ. CDR3 sequence reads: CASSLLAGASDTQYF. Here the CDR3 DNA reads TGTGCCAGCAGCCTCCTCGCGGGGGCTTCAGATACGCAGTATTTT.

The chain carries TRBV9 and TRBJ2-3; a possible D gene is TRBD2 (5 bases). Germline CDR1 and CDR2: SGDLS and YYNGEE. This CDR3 has 15 amino acids. The V end was cut by 5 bases, the J end by 4 bases, with 17 bases between. CDR3 sequence: CASSEDPDGADTQYF. CDR3 sequence (DNA): TGTGCCAGCAGTGAGGACCCAGACGGGGCAGATACGCAGTATTTT. Based on the CDR3 plus reference TRBV9 and TRBJ2-3, the full variable domain is DSGVTQTPKHLITATGQRVTLRCSPRSGDLSVYWYQQSLDQGLQFLIQYYNGEERAKGNILERFSAQQFPDLHSELNLSSLELGDSALYFCASSEDPDGADTQYFGPGTRLTVL.

CDR3 amino acids: CATGSLAGGSNEQFF. Written as DNA, the CDR3 is TGTGCCACGGGATCACTAGCGGGGGGGTCCAATGAGCAGTTCTTC. V usage is TRBV15 and J usage is TRBJ2-1, with TRBD2 matching over 13 bases. Germline loops: CDR1 LNHNV, CDR2 YYDKDF (reference sequence). Germline trimming cut 9 bases from V and 6 bases from J; bases unmatched to any gene: 8. CDR3 length equals 15 residues.

V and J are TRBV5-4 and TRBJ2-3; no clear D gene. The CDR3 is made up of 14 amino acids. From germline, CDR1 is SGHNT and CDR2 YYREEE (reference sequence). The V and J ends lost 1 base and 4 bases respectively, with 10 bases between them. The CDR3 region has the DNA TGTGCCAGCAGCTTGTGGCTAGAACCAGATACGCAGTATTTT. Amino acids: CASSLWLEPDTQYF.

V and J are TRBV5-1 and TRBJ2-4, with D perhaps TRBD1 (6 bases). Germline CDR1 and CDR2: SGHRS and YFSETQ. This CDR3 spans 15 amino acids. Trimming left V 4 bases short and J 8 bases short, with 19 bases between. Written as DNA, the CDR3 is TGCGCCAGCAGCGTCAAACAGGGAATTTTGGACATTCAGTACTTC. It is translated as CASSVKQGILDIQYF.

This clone has more than one count but fewer than ten. The chain joins TRBV4-1 to TRBJ2-6; D is undetermined. Germline V CDR1 and CDR2: MGHRA, YSYEKL. V lost 4 bases and J lost 2, with 3 bases in between. The CDR3 length is 13 residues. This chain's CDR3 is CASSLTGANVLTF. The CDR3 coding sequence is TGCGCCAGCAGCCTAACTGGGGCCAACGTCCTGACTTTC.

The chain employs TRBV5-8 and TRBJ2-6; tentative D call: TRBD1 (6 bases). V was trimmed by 2 bases and J by 0 bases, leaving 12 bases between them. Germline V CDR1 and CDR2: SGHTS, YDEGEE. The CDR3 runs 17 residues. The CDR3 DNA reads as TGTGCCAGCAGCTTTTGGGGGCGCCCCTCTGGGGCCAACGTCCTGACTTTC. Its translation is CASSFWGRPSGANVLTF. The whole variable domain, filled in from reference TRBV5-8 and TRBJ2-6, reads EAGVTQSPTHLIKTRGQQATLRCSPISGHTSVYWYQQALGLGLQFLLWYDEGEERNRGNFPPRFSGRQFPNYSSELNVNALELEDSALYLCASSFWGRPSGANVLTFGAGSRLTVL.

The chain joins TRBV5-6 to TRBJ2-7, with a weak D call TRBD1 (6 bases). CDR3 length: 15 residues. Germline V gene data show CDR1 as SGHDT and CDR2 as YYEEEE. V lost 2 bases, J lost 2 bases, and 14 bases lay in between. In nucleotides, the CDR3 is TGTGCCAGCAGCTTCACAGGGCAGGGAGCCTACGAGCAGTACTTC. It translates to CASSFTGQGAYEQYF.

The genes are TRBV19 and TRBJ2-1, with D possibly matching TRBD2 (6 bases). CDR1 and CDR2 (germline): LNHDA, SQIVND (reference sequence). Trimming cost V 7 bases and J 6 bases, with 25 bases left between them. CDR3 length: 17 residues. CDR3: CASMWQADYRGSNEQFF. The CDR3, as DNA: TGTGCCAGTATGTGGCAGGCGGACTACCGGGGTAGCAATGAGCAGTTCTTC.